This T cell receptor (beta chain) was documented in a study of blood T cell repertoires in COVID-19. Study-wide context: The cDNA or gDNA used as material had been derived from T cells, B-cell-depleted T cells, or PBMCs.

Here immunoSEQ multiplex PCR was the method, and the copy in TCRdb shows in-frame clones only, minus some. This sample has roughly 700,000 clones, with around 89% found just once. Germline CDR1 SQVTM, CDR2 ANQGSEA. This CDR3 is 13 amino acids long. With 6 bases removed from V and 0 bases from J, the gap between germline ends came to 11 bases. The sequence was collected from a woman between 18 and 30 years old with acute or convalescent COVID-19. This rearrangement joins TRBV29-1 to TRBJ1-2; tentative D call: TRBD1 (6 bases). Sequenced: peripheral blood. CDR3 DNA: TGCAGCGTACTGAACAGGGCTAACTATGGCTACACCTTC. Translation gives CSVLNRANYGYTF.